This entry lists 21 T cell receptor beta chains sequenced from one sample in a study of blood T cell repertoires in COVID-19. This table comes from immunoSEQ multiplex PCR, and its TCRdb copy is limited to in-frame clones, with some not included. The top ten clones hold about two fifths of a sample with some 150,000 clones, over 75% of them seen once. Sample: peripheral blood. Source of these receptors: a human donor in a cohort sampled during active COVID-19.

This clone has a handful of counts. This chain uses TRBV6-6 with TRBJ1-2, with D perhaps TRBD1 (5 bases). The CDR3 is made up of 15 amino acids. V was shortened by 8 bases and J by 6 bases, with 22 bases between the two germline ends. Germline V gene data show CDR1 as MNHNY and CDR2 as SVGAGI (reference sequence). In DNA form, the CDR3 reads TGTGCCAGCTTCTACGGGGGAGGGCTCAGAAATGGCTACACCTTC. Amino acids: CASFYGGGLRNGYTF.

The chain is built from TRBV18 and TRBJ2-7; D gene uncertain. The germline V and J ends were trimmed by 4 bases and 0 bases, with 13 bases remaining between them. The germline gives CDR1 KGHSH, CDR2 LQKENI. The CDR3 covers 15 residues. The CDR3 coding sequence is TGTGCCAGCTCACGATTGGCATCTAGCTCCTACGAGCAGTACTTC. Translating it yields CASSRLASSSYEQYF.

The rearrangement uses TRBV12-3 or TRBV12-4 and TRBJ2-1; D is perhaps TRBD1 (5 bases). The CDR3 has 12 amino acids. Trimming shortened V by 7 bases and J by 10 bases, and 14 bases separated the two germline ends. The CDR3 DNA reads TGTGCCAGCACCGGAAGGGGTAAGGAGCAGTTCTTC. It specifies CASTGRGKEQFF.

This clone is a singleton in its sample. The chain couples TRBV6-4 to TRBJ1-1; D might be TRBD1 (5 bases). Germline V CDR1 and CDR2: MRHNA, SNTAGT. Trimming took off 2 bases at V and 1 base at J, with 8 bases between the two ends. The CDR3 loop spans 14 amino acids. Written as DNA, the CDR3 is TGTGCCAGCAGTGACGGACACTCGAACACTGAAGCTTTCTTT. It is translated as CASSDGHSNTEAFF.

The V gene is TRBV19, the J gene TRBJ1-5; TRBD1 is a possible D gene (6 bases). V lost 7 bases and J lost 3, with 10 bases in between. The CDR3 extends over 13 amino acids. Germline V CDR1 and CDR2: LNHDA, SQIVND (reference sequence). CDR3 sequence (DNA): TGTGCCAGTACTACAGGGCCCAATCAGCCCCAGCATTTT. This codes for CASTTGPNQPQHF.

This clone was seen a few times. The V call is TRBV18, the J call TRBJ1-1; D might be TRBD1 (6 bases). The CDR3 sequence is 15 residues long. V gave up 5 bases and J gave up 6 bases, with 19 bases separating them. Germline assignment: CDR1 KGHSH and CDR2 LQKENI. CDR3 amino acids: CASSSTRDIGAEAFF. Written as DNA, the CDR3 is TGTGCCAGCTCATCTACACGGGACATCGGCGCTGAAGCTTTCTTT.

The chain links TRBV9 to TRBJ2-3, with D possibly being TRBD2 (6 bases). Trimming cost V 0 bases and J 3 bases, with 8 bases left between them. Per the germline V gene, CDR1 is SGDLS and CDR2 is YYNGEE. The CDR3 loop spans 14 amino acids. The CDR3 DNA reads as TGTGCCAGCAGCGTAGATGGAGGGACAGATACGCAGTATTTT. It is translated as CASSVDGGTDTQYF.

The chain joins TRBV19 to TRBJ1-5, with TRBD1 matching 10 bases. The CDR3 runs to 17 residues. The germline V gene encodes CDR1 LNHDA and CDR2 SQIVND (reference sequence). With 1 base clipped from V and 6 bases from J, the junction kept 9 bases outside the gene matches. In nucleotides, the CDR3 is TGTGCCAGTAGTATAGTTTCGGGACAGGGGAGGGTTCAGCCCCAGCATTTT. It codes for CASSIVSGQGRVQPQHF. Full variable domain (remainder filled in from reference TRBV19 and TRBJ1-5): DGGITQSPKYLFRKEGQNVTLSCEQNLNHDAMYWYRQDPGQGLRLIYYSQIVNDFQKGDIAEGYSVSREKKESFPLTVTSAQKNPTAFYLCASSIVSGQGRVQPQHFGDGTRLSIL.

V usage is TRBV11-3 and J usage is TRBJ1-2; tentative D call: TRBD1 (6 bases). Germline V CDR1 and CDR2: SGHNT, YENEEA. Trimming took 4 bases from V and 10 from J, leaving 16 bases between them. This CDR3 spans 13 amino acids. In nucleotides, the CDR3 is TGTGCCAGCAGCTCTCAACTCGACAGGTCCTACACCTTC. Translation: CASSSQLDRSYTF.

V usage is TRBV7-9 and J usage is TRBJ1-6; D might be TRBD1 (5 bases). Trimming left V 4 bases short and J 8 bases short, with 9 bases between. CDR3 size: 13 residues. Germline-derived CDR1 and CDR2 are SEHNR and FQNEAQ (reference sequence). The CDR3, as DNA: TGTGCCAGCAGCTCCCAAGGGGATTCACCCCTCCACTTT. Translation gives CASSSQGDSPLHF.

This chain links TRBV24-1 with TRBJ2-1; 10 nucleotides match TRBD2. Germline trimming cut 4 bases from V and 5 bases from J; bases unmatched to any gene: 4. This CDR3 is 15 amino acids long. From germline, CDR1 is KGHDR and CDR2 SFDVKD. The CDR3 region is CATSEASGRDNEQFF. CDR3 nucleotide sequence: TGTGCCACCAGTGAGGCGAGCGGGAGGGACAATGAGCAGTTCTTC.

This clone was seen a single time. The gene calls are TRBV7-9 and TRBJ2-2, with TRBD2 identical over 7 bases. The V gene's germline CDR1 is SEHNR and CDR2 FQNEAQ (reference sequence). Trimming cost V 6 bases and J 7 bases; bases outside gene matches: 5. The CDR3 has 13 residues. CDR3 sequence (DNA): TGTGCCAGCAGACTAACGGGGGGCGGGGAGCTGTTTTTT. It specifies CASRLTGGGELFF.

The CDR3 sequence: CASSPAGTVPNYGYTF. CDR3 coding DNA: TGTGCCAGCAGCCCGGCCGGGACAGTCCCTAACTATGGCTACACCTTC. This chain connects TRBV7-2 to TRBJ1-2, with TRBD1 matching over 7 bases. CDR3 length equals 16 residues. Germline values: CDR1 SGHTA, CDR2 FQGNSA. V lost 5 bases, J lost 0 bases, and 9 bases stayed unmatched.

For the CDR3, the DNA is TGTGCCAGCAGCGACAGGGACCTCAATCAGCCCCAGCATTTT. It yields the protein CASSDRDLNQPQHF. V is TRBV2 and J is TRBJ1-5; 7 bases align to TRBD1. From germline, CDR1 is SNHLY and CDR2 FYNNEI. CDR3 length: 14 residues. V shed 6 bases and J 3 bases; nucleotides not matched to a gene: 5.

The J gene is TRBJ2-5, the V gene TRBV7-2; 8 bases match TRBD2. The V segment lost 2 bases and the J segment 5 bases; nucleotides outside the gene matches: 7. Germline loops: CDR1 SGHTA, CDR2 FQGNSA. This CDR3 region has 15 residues. The CDR3 reads CASSLNGGGEETQYF. The CDR3 DNA is TGTGCCAGCAGCTTAAACGGGGGGGGTGAGGAGACCCAGTACTTC. Combining the CDR3 with reference TRBV7-2 and TRBJ2-5 gives the whole variable domain GAGVSQSPSNKVTEKGKDVELRCDPISGHTALYWYRQSLGQGLEFLIYFQGNSAPDKSGLPSDRFSAERTGGSVSTLTIQRTQQEDSAVYLCASSLNGGGEETQYFGPGTRLLVL.

In DNA form, the CDR3 reads TGTGCCAGCAGTTACTCGAGGTGGTCGGACACTGAAGCTTTCTTT. It codes for CASSYSRWSDTEAFF. The chain couples TRBV6-5 to TRBJ1-1; D is unclear. The CDR3 length is 15 residues. The V and J ends lost 0 bases and 3 bases respectively, with 11 bases between them. Looked up from germline, CDR1 is MNHEY and CDR2 is SVGAGI.

The genes are TRBV6-5 and TRBJ2-2; D unclear. Deletions cut 2 bases from V and 3 bases from J, with 13 bases between. The CDR3 covers 16 residues. Germline V gene lookup returns CDR1 MNHEY and CDR2 SVGAGI. CDR3 loop: CASSYEPRMYTGELFF. In DNA form, the CDR3 reads TGTGCCAGCAGTTACGAACCTAGGATGTACACCGGGGAGCTGTTTTTT.

This clone has only a few counts. The rearrangement links TRBV5-5 to TRBJ2-7; 7 positions agree with TRBD2. V dropped 0 bases and J dropped 3; count of bases not matched to a gene: 6. Germline V gene lookup returns CDR1 SGHKS and CDR2 YYEKEE (reference sequence). CDR3 length equals 15 residues. This CDR3 reads CASSLGLAANYEQYV. The CDR3 DNA follows: TGTGCCAGCAGCTTGGGCCTAGCGGCAAACTACGAGCAGTACGTC.

This rearrangement joins TRBV6-6 to TRBJ2-1, with 7 nucleotides matching TRBD1. Germline-derived CDR1 and CDR2 are MNHNY and SVGAGI (reference sequence). This CDR3 comprises 14 residues. V lost 0 bases, J lost 8 bases, and 4 bases stayed unmatched. In DNA, the CDR3 is TGTGCCAGCAGTTACTCGAGAGACAGGGATGAGCAGTTCTTC. Its protein is CASSYSRDRDEQFF.

This rearrangement joins TRBV9 to TRBJ2-1; possible D gene TRBD2, 5 bases. CDR1 SGDLS and CDR2 YYNGEE come from the germline V gene. The CDR3 runs 16 residues. Trimming pared 0 bases from V and 3 bases from J, leaving 13 bases between. In DNA, the CDR3 is TGTGCCAGCAGCGTAGTAGGTTCGGGATTCTACAATGAGCAGTTCTTC. Its translation: CASSVVGSGFYNEQFF.

The chain has TRBV5-4 and TRBJ1-2, with 12 nucleotides matching TRBD1. CDR3 length: 15 residues. CDR1 SGHNT and CDR2 YYREEE come from the germline V gene (reference sequence). Trimming cost V 5 bases and J 5 bases; bases outside gene matches: 7. CDR3 protein: CASRTKGQGAYGYTF. The CDR3 coding sequence is TGTGCCAGCAGGACGAAGGGACAGGGGGCTTATGGCTACACCTTC.